This passage covers 30 T cell receptor beta chains from one sample sequenced in a study of vaccination effects on CD4 cells after COVID-19. Peptide-pool stimulation followed by sequencing identified expanded antigen-specific CD4+ clonotypes in the ViraFEST assay. The authors isolated CD4+ T cells after about 10 days of culture. Their SARS-CoV-2 infection, verified by PCR, occurred between March and December 2020. Libraries were prepared by immunoSEQ multiplex PCR; TCRdb keeps only in-frame clonotypes and omits some of them. The sample records more than 20,000 clones, approximately 72% being singletons. These receptors lack a known antigen. The sequences come from CD4+ T cells from PBMCs cultured with a peptide pool, collected before COVID-19 vaccination. These receptors came from a human donor who had a prior SARS-CoV-2 infection.

This clone was observed a handful of times. The chain links TRBV4-2 to TRBJ2-2; D is unclear. In germline, CDR1 is LGHNA, CDR2 YNFKEQ. The CDR3 consists of 12 residues. Deletions cut 3 bases from V and 2 bases from J, with 1 base between. CDR3 amino acids: CASSHNTGELFF. CDR3 in DNA: TGTGCCAGCAGCCATAACACCGGGGAGCTGTTTTTT.

The chain has TRBV7-9 and TRBJ2-1; 10 nucleotides line up with TRBD2. The CDR3 is 15 residues long. The germline V gene encodes CDR1 SEHNR and CDR2 FQNEAQ (reference sequence). J was trimmed by 6 bases and V by 3 bases; bases with no gene match: 5. The chain's CDR3 is CASSFIGTSANEQFF. The CDR3 nucleotides are TGTGCCAGCAGCTTTATCGGGACTAGCGCCAATGAGCAGTTCTTC.

The chain couples TRBV18 to TRBJ2-6, with 9 bases that match TRBD1. The CDR3 runs 17 residues. V was pared by 4 bases and J by 0 bases, with 4 bases of the junction left unmatched. From germline, CDR1 is KGHSH and CDR2 LQKENI. CDR3 amino acids: CASSRDRVSSGANVLTF. CDR3 bases: TGTGCCAGCTCACGGGACAGGGTTAGCTCTGGGGCCAACGTCCTGACTTTC.

The rearrangement uses TRBV2 and TRBJ1-5; 8 nucleotides agree with TRBD1. CDR3 length: 14 amino acids. Germline CDR1 and CDR2: SNHLY and FYNNEI. The J segment lost 4 bases and the V segment lost 4 bases, leaving 3 bases of the junction unmatched. CDR3 sequence (DNA): TGTGCCAGCAGTGGACAGGGGTGGAATCAGCCCCAGCATTTT. Protein sequence: CASSGQGWNQPQHF.

The V gene is TRBV6-5, the J gene TRBJ2-5, with a possible D match to TRBD2 (5 bases). Germline V gives CDR1 MNHEY, CDR2 SVGAGI. The CDR3 sequence is 14 residues long. V lost 5 bases and J 2 bases, leaving 12 bases between the germline ends. The chain's CDR3 is CASSPWTGQETQYF. CDR3 nucleotide sequence: TGTGCCAGCAGTCCCTGGACTGGGCAAGAGACCCAGTACTTC.

This sequence joins TRBV5-1 and TRBJ2-3; D is perhaps TRBD1 (6 bases). CDR3 length: 15 amino acids. In germline, CDR1 is SGHRS, CDR2 YFSETQ. With 4 bases removed from V and 0 bases from J, the gap between germline ends came to 12 bases. CDR3 DNA: TGCGCCAGCAGCCGAGGGACAACTAGCACAGATACGCAGTATTTT. It yields the protein CASSRGTTSTDTQYF.

The rearrangement links TRBV5-1 to TRBJ1-2; D call uncertain. Deletions cut 0 bases from V and 4 bases from J, with 7 bases between. Germline assignment: CDR1 SGHRS and CDR2 YFSETQ. This CDR3 contains 13 residues. The CDR3 DNA reads TGCGCCAGCAGCTTGGAGGCAGGCTATGGCTACACCTTC. Translated, it gives CASSLEAGYGYTF.

This chain connects TRBV24-1 to TRBJ2-7; possibly TRBD2 for D (6 bases). The CDR3 is 14 residues long. The germline V gene has CDR1 KGHDR and CDR2 SFDVKD. The V end lost 3 bases, the J end lost 2 bases, and 10 bases lay between the germline ends. Here the CDR3 DNA reads TGTGCCACCAGTGATGGGGACTTGCCCTACGAGCAGTACTTC. Translated, it gives CATSDGDLPYEQYF.

This clone was seen only a few times. This sequence joins TRBV10-3 and TRBJ2-2; possibly TRBD1 or TRBD2 for D (6 bases each). This CDR3 spans 16 amino acids. Germline V gives CDR1 ENHRY, CDR2 SYGVKD. Trimming took off 3 bases at V and 3 bases at J, with 14 bases between the two ends. DNA of the CDR3: TGTGCCATCAGTGATCTTGCGGGGACATACACCGGGGAGCTGTTTTTT. It codes for CAISDLAGTYTGELFF.

This rearrangement joins TRBV2 to TRBJ2-5; possibly TRBD2 for D (5 bases). The CDR3 is 12 amino acids. Germline CDR1 SNHLY, CDR2 FYNNEI. Trimming took 10 bases from V and 5 from J, leaving 14 bases between them. This CDR3 reads CATQSPGETQYF. The CDR3 nucleotides read TGTGCCACCCAGTCTCCGGGGGAGACCCAGTACTTC.

This clone has just a few counts. The chain uses TRBV11-2 and TRBJ1-2; 8 bases are shared with TRBD1. J lost 2 bases, V lost 1 base, and 3 bases had no gene match. The CDR3 sequence is 15 residues long. CDR1 and CDR2 (germline): SGHAT, FQNNGV. The CDR3 sequence: CASSLARTGNYGYTF. The CDR3, as DNA: TGTGCCAGCAGCTTAGCGCGGACAGGGAACTATGGCTACACCTTC.

The chain links TRBV19 to TRBJ2-2, with 7 bases matching TRBD1. In germline, CDR1 is LNHDA, CDR2 SQIVND (reference sequence). This CDR3 comprises 14 residues. With V trimmed by 4 bases and J by 2 bases, 1 base remained unmatched. The chain's CDR3 is CASSRDRNTGELFF. The CDR3 DNA sequence: TGTGCCAGTAGTAGGGACAGAAACACCGGGGAGCTGTTTTTT.

The chain employs TRBV6-5 and TRBJ1-6; 9 positions agree with TRBD1. This CDR3 spans 14 amino acids. CDR1 and CDR2 from the germline V gene are MNHEY and SVGAGI. V was clipped by 6 bases and J by 10 bases; unmatched bases: 7. CDR3 residues: CASRKTGGESPLHF. For the CDR3, the DNA is TGTGCCAGCAGGAAGACAGGGGGTGAATCACCCCTCCACTTT.

The genes are TRBV4-1 and TRBJ1-2; 8 positions match TRBD1. This CDR3 is 14 amino acids long. V lost 3 bases to trimming and J lost 6 bases; unmatched junction nucleotides: 6. Germline-derived CDR1 and CDR2 are MGHRA and YSYEKL. CDR3 region: CASSHGQGVDGYTF. The CDR3 coding sequence is TGCGCCAGCAGCCATGGACAGGGAGTGGATGGCTACACCTTC.

DNA of the CDR3: TGTGCCTGGAGTACAAAGGGGGCAGACTATGGCTACACCTTC. This translates into CAWSTKGADYGYTF. The chain recombines TRBV30 with TRBJ1-2, with 7 bases lining up with TRBD1. In germline, CDR1 is GTSNPN, CDR2 SVGIG (reference sequence). There are 14 residues in the CDR3. Germline trimming cut 2 bases from V and 3 bases from J; bases unmatched to any gene: 6.

This clone was counted a few times. The V gene is TRBV7-2, the J gene TRBJ1-6; a possible D gene is TRBD1 (5 bases). The V gene lost 1 base and the J gene lost 11 bases, with 18 bases spanning the gap. The V gene's germline CDR1 is SGHTA and CDR2 FQGNSA. The CDR3 contains 16 residues. CDR3 amino acids: CASSLERPGGDPPLHF. The CDR3 nucleotides are TGTGCCAGCAGCTTAGAAAGGCCAGGAGGGGATCCACCCCTCCACTTT.

V is TRBV6-4 and J is TRBJ1-1; D remains unclear. The CDR3 covers 13 residues. From germline, CDR1 is MRHNA and CDR2 SNTAGT. Trimming pared 9 bases from V and 6 bases from J, leaving 17 bases between. The CDR3, as DNA: TGTGCCAGGACTGAACGAAGACACGCTGAAGCTTTCTTT. Its translation is CARTERRHAEAFF.

This clone turned up a few times. This rearrangement joins TRBV30 to TRBJ2-1, with D uncertain. The V gene lost 0 bases and the J gene lost 0 bases, with 9 bases spanning the gap. The CDR3 is 15 amino acids. Per the germline V gene, CDR1 is GTSNPN and CDR2 is SVGIG (reference sequence). CDR3 amino acids: CAWSVLVSSYNEQFF. CDR3 coding DNA: TGTGCCTGGAGTGTACTGGTGAGCTCCTACAATGAGCAGTTCTTC.

The rearrangement joins TRBV4-3 to TRBJ2-1; tentative D call: TRBD2 (5 bases). Per the germline V gene, CDR1 is LGHNA and CDR2 is YSLEER. Trimming shortened V by 4 bases and J by 5 bases, and 15 bases separated the two germline ends. The CDR3 length is 15 residues. The CDR3 sequence: CASSLDEGPDNEQFF. The DNA of the CDR3 is TGCGCCAGCAGCCTTGATGAGGGCCCAGACAATGAGCAGTTCTTC.

This clone was recorded only once. The chain couples TRBV24-1 to TRBJ2-3; 10 bases agree with TRBD2. The V and J ends lost 0 bases and 1 base, in that order; junction bases with no gene match: 0. Germline V gene sequence: CDR1 KGHDR, CDR2 SFDVKD. The CDR3 covers 16 residues. The CDR3 spells CATSDLSGRGTDTQYF. The CDR3 region has the DNA TGTGCCACCAGTGATTTGAGCGGGAGGGGCACAGATACGCAGTATTTT.

This clone has a handful of counts. The chain links TRBV2 to TRBJ2-3; D remains unclear. The CDR3 sequence is 14 residues long. Trimming removed 2 bases from V and 2 bases from J, with 8 bases in between. The V gene's germline CDR1 is SNHLY and CDR2 FYNNEI. Here the CDR3 reads CASSERQTTDTQYF. The CDR3 DNA sequence: TGTGCCAGCAGTGAACGGCAGACCACAGATACGCAGTATTTT.

The chain joins TRBV21-1 to TRBJ2-2. TRBV21-1 is a listed pseudogene. The CDR3 is 20 amino acids. For the CDR3, the DNA is TGTGCCAGCAGCAAAGGCCAAATTACAAATCCTATGGGTATGTCCGGGGAGCTGTTTTTT. Amino acid sequence: CASSKGQITNPMGMSGELFF.

There are a few counts of this clone. This sequence joins TRBV20-1 and TRBJ2-7; D remains ambiguous. Looked up from germline, CDR1 is DFQATT and CDR2 is SNEGSKA (reference sequence). Trimming cost V 6 bases and J 4 bases, with 16 bases left between them. The CDR3 is 13 residues long. The CDR3 here is CSASGLVEYEQYF. DNA for the CDR3: TGCAGTGCCAGTGGTCTAGTGGAGTACGAGCAGTACTTC.

The chain has TRBV5-1 and TRBJ2-7; TRBD1 might be the D (6 bases). Germline loops: CDR1 SGHRS, CDR2 YFSETQ. The CDR3 is 13 residues long. V shed 7 bases and J shed 6 bases, with 17 bases lying between them. CDR3 region: CASSSSGAGEQYF. In DNA form, the CDR3 reads TGCGCCAGCTCCTCATCAGGGGCAGGCGAGCAGTACTTC.

The V and J genes are TRBV5-5 and TRBJ2-2; no clear D. Deletions cut 0 bases from V and 6 bases from J, with 15 bases between. The germline V gene encodes CDR1 SGHKS and CDR2 YYEKEE (reference sequence). The CDR3 has 16 amino acids. The CDR3 region is CASSLVFDVFSGELFF. In DNA, the CDR3 is TGTGCCAGCAGCTTGGTGTTCGACGTATTCTCCGGGGAGCTGTTTTTT.

The rearrangement uses TRBV5-6 and TRBJ2-1, with 8 bases lining up with TRBD1. Germline CDR1 is SGHDT and CDR2 is YYEEEE. The CDR3 contains 16 residues. V gave up 3 bases and J gave up 3 bases; unmatched junction bases: 8. The DNA for the CDR3 is TGTGCCAGCAGCTCCCTTCAGGGGGCTGACTACAATGAGCAGTTCTTC. It translates to CASSSLQGADYNEQFF.

The chain carries TRBV2 and TRBJ1-2, with 9 bases matching TRBD1. CDR1 is SNHLY, CDR2 FYNNEI, per germline. With 7 bases clipped from V and 8 bases from J, the junction kept 8 bases outside the gene matches. This CDR3 comprises 13 residues. The CDR3 sequence: CASNIDRGYGYTF. The CDR3 DNA reads TGTGCCAGCAACATCGACAGGGGGTACGGCTACACCTTC.

Only a few counts were recorded for this clone. The DNA of the CDR3 is TGTGCCACCAGTGATTTGCTCTCCACTAACTATGGCTACACCTTC. It encodes CATSDLLSTNYGYTF. The rearrangement uses TRBV24-1 and TRBJ1-2; D gene ambiguous. The length of the CDR3 is 15 residues. Germline V gene data show CDR1 as KGHDR and CDR2 as SFDVKD. V gave up 0 bases and J gave up 0 bases, with 7 bases separating them.

The chain employs TRBV14 and TRBJ1-4; a possible D gene is TRBD1 (5 bases). The CDR3 is 15 amino acids. Germline assignment: CDR1 SGHDN and CDR2 FVKESK. The ends were cut back, 3 bases at V and 7 bases at J, with 15 bases in the middle. The CDR3 nucleotides read TGTGCCAGCAGCCAGGGGCAGGGACGGGGTGAAAAACTGTTTTTT. Translating gives CASSQGQGRGEKLFF.

The rearrangement links TRBV7-2 to TRBJ1-2, with D unclear. Looked up from germline, CDR1 is SGHTA and CDR2 is FQGNSA. This CDR3 region has 12 residues. V lost 3 bases and J 10 bases, leaving 12 bases between the germline ends. For the CDR3, the DNA is TGTGCCAGCAGCTTCAGGAGGACGGACTACACCTTC. Encoded protein: CASSFRRTDYTF. Supplemented by reference TRBV7-2 and TRBJ1-2, the full variable domain reads GAGVSQSPSNKVTEKGKDVELRCDPISGHTALYWYRQSLGQGLEFLIYFQGNSAPDKSGLPSDRFSAERTGGSVSTLTIQRTQQEDSAVYLCASSFRRTDYTFGSGTRLTVV.